The 9 T cell receptor beta chains below were found in one sample sequenced in a study of T cell responses to AZD1222 COVID-19 vaccine. The table came from immunoSEQ multiplex PCR; TCRdb's copy has only in-frame clones and leaves some out. The sample lists 57,000 or so clones, 75% to 90% seen once, with roughly a fifth in the top ten. This specimen consisted of peripheral blood, obtained on day 0 of MenACWY control vaccination. The receptors were sampled from an adult in good health.

The V and J genes are TRBV19 and TRBJ1-4; 9 bases are shared with TRBD1. Germline CDR1 and CDR2: LNHDA and SQIVND (reference sequence). The CDR3 runs to 16 residues. With 5 bases clipped from V and 2 bases from J, the junction kept 6 bases outside the gene matches. CDR3: CASSLGQGITNEKLFF. CDR3 nucleotides: TGTGCCAGTAGTCTAGGACAGGGGATTACTAATGAAAAACTGTTTTTT.

V is TRBV18 and J is TRBJ2-3; no clear D. This CDR3 region has 13 residues. Trimming removed 3 bases from V and 0 bases from J, with 4 bases in between. The V gene's germline CDR1 is KGHSH and CDR2 LQKENI. The CDR3 nucleotides read TGTGCCAGCTCACCGGACAGCACAGATACGCAGTATTTT. As protein: CASSPDSTDTQYF. Looking up the rest from reference TRBV18 and TRBJ2-3 gives the full variable domain: NAGVMQNPRHLVRRRGQEARLRCSPMKGHSHVYWYRQLPEEGLKFMVYLQKENIIDESGMPKERFSAEFPKEGPSILRIQQVVRGDSAAYFCASSPDSTDTQYFGPGTRLTVL.

The chain recombines TRBV7-2 with TRBJ2-7, with a weak D call TRBD1 (6 bases). The germline gives CDR1 SGHTA, CDR2 FQGNSA. With 5 bases removed from V and 0 bases from J, the gap between germline ends came to 14 bases. The length of the CDR3 is 15 residues. The CDR3 protein is CASSKEDSSSYEQYF. DNA of the CDR3: TGTGCCAGCAGCAAAGAGGACAGTAGCTCCTACGAGCAGTACTTC.

This clone was seen a few times. The genes are TRBV27 and TRBJ2-1; D ambiguous. Germline CDR1 and CDR2: MNHEY and SMNVEV (reference sequence). Deletions cut 7 bases from V and 0 bases from J, with 16 bases between. This CDR3 region has 16 residues. CDR3 protein: CASKLVAQSSYNEQFF. DNA for the CDR3: TGTGCCAGCAAACTCGTAGCACAAAGCTCCTACAATGAGCAGTTCTTC.

Here the CDR3 DNA reads TGTGCCAGCTCTTGGTACCAAGAGACCCAGTACTTC. Translation gives CASSWYQETQYF. The rearrangement links TRBV2 to TRBJ2-5; no reliable D call. CDR1 and CDR2 (germline): SNHLY, FYNNEI. The germline V and J ends were trimmed by 8 bases and 0 bases, with 7 bases remaining between them. The CDR3 is made up of 12 amino acids.

This clone was counted a single time. This chain links TRBV2 with TRBJ1-4; the D is unclear. Germline-derived CDR1 and CDR2 are SNHLY and FYNNEI. This CDR3 contains 15 residues. V was pared by 4 bases and J by 5 bases, with 14 bases between. In DNA, the CDR3 is TGTGCCAGCAGTGGTTCTGGTTTTAGAAATGAAAAACTGTTTTTT. This encodes CASSGSGFRNEKLFF.

The rearrangement links TRBV7-2 to TRBJ2-7; TRBD1 matches 11 bases. The CDR3 sequence is 15 residues long. The V and J ends lost 3 bases and 5 bases, in that order; junction bases with no gene match: 6. Germline CDR1 and CDR2: SGHTA and FQGNSA. The CDR3 DNA follows: TGTGCCAGCAGCTTCCGGGACAGGGGGGGCCACGAGCAGTACTTC. Its translation: CASSFRDRGGHEQYF.

This clone occurred a few times. V and J are TRBV4-3 and TRBJ1-3; TRBD1 matches 7 bases. CDR3 length: 15 residues. After removal of 1 base from V and 4 bases from J, the junction contained 4 bases not matched to a gene. The germline CDR1 and CDR2 sequences are LGHNA and YSLEER. The CDR3 here is CASSQGTGAGNTIYF. In DNA, the CDR3 is TGCGCCAGCAGCCAAGGGACAGGAGCAGGAAACACCATATATTTT.

The gene calls are TRBV3-1 (or the pseudogene TRBV3-2) and TRBJ1-4, with D perhaps matching TRBD1 (5 bases). From germline, CDR1 is LGHDT and CDR2 YNNKEL (reference sequence). CDR3 size: 16 residues. The V gene lost 4 bases and the J gene lost 6 bases, with 18 bases spanning the gap. CDR3 nucleotide sequence: TGTGCCAGCAGCCCCTCTTGGGGCGCGGGGGATGAAAAACTGTTTTTT. Translating gives CASSPSWGAGDEKLFF.